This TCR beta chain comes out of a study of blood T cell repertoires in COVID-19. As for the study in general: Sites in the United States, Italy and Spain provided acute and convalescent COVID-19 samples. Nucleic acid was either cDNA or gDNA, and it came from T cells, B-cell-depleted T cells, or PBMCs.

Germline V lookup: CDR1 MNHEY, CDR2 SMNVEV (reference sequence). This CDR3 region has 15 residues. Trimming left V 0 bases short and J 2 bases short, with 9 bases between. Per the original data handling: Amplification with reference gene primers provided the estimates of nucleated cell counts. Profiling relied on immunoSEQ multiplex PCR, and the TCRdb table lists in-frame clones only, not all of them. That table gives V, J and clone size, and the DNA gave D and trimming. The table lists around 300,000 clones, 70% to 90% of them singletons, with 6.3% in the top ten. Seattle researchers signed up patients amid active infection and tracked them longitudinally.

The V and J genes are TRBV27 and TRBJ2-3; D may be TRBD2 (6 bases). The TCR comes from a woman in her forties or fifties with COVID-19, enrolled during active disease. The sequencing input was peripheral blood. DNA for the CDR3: TGTGCCAGCAGTTTATCCGGGAGAAACACAGATACGCAGTATTTT. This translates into CASSLSGRNTDTQYF.